This T cell receptor (beta chain) was obtained from a study of blood T cell repertoires in COVID-19. The overall study: Samples representing acute and convalescent COVID-19 were sourced from the United States, Italy and Spain. T cells, B-cell-depleted T cells, or PBMCs supplied cDNA or gDNA.

V dropped 4 bases and J dropped 1; count of bases not matched to a gene: 2. The CDR3 totals 15 residues. Germline assignment: CDR1 MDHEN and CDR2 SYDVKM. In the study's own analysis: Estimation of nucleated cell counts was performed using reference gene primer amplification. TCRdb keeps only in-frame clones here, not all; method: immunoSEQ multiplex PCR. V, J and clone size are those of that table, while D and trimming were read from the DNA. The table lists more than 85,000 clones, roughly 85% of them singletons. The clonotype comes from a human donor in a cohort sampled during active COVID-19. The chain uses TRBV28 and TRBJ2-3; 10 bases are shared with TRBD2. The specimen was peripheral blood. The CDR3 loop reads CASSSLAGGTDTQYF. CDR3 DNA sequence: TGTGCCAGCAGTTCCCTAGCGGGGGGCACAGATACGCAGTATTTT. The complete variable domain, with remaining parts taken from reference TRBV28 and TRBJ2-3, reads DVKVTQSSRYLVKRTGEKVFLECVQDMDHENMFWYRQDPGLGLRLIYFSYDVKMKEKGDIPEGYSVSREKKERFSLILESASTNQTSMYLCASSSLAGGTDTQYFGPGTRLTVL.